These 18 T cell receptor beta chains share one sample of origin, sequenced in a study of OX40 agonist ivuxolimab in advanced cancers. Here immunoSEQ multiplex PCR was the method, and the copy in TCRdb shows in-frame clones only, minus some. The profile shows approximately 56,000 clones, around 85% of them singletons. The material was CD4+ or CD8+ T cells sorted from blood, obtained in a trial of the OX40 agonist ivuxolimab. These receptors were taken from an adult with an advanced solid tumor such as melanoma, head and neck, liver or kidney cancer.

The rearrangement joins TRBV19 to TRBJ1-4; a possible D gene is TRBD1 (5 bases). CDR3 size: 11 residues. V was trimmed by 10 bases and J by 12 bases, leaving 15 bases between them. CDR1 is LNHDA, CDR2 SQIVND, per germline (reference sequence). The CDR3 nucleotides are TGTGCCACCGGGCTGGGGGTAGAACTGTTTTTT. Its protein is CATGLGVELFF. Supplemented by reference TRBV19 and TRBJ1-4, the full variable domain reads DGGITQSPKYLFRKEGQNVTLSCEQNLNHDAMYWYRQDPGQGLRLIYYSQIVNDFQKGDIAEGYSVSREKKESFPLTVTSAQKNPTAFYLCATGLGVELFFGSGTQLSVL.

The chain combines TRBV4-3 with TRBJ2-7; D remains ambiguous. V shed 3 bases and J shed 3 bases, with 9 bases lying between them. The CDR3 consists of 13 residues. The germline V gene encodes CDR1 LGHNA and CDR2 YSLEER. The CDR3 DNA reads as TGCGCCAGCAGCCAGTGGGAAGACTACGAGCAGTACTTC. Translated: CASSQWEDYEQYF.

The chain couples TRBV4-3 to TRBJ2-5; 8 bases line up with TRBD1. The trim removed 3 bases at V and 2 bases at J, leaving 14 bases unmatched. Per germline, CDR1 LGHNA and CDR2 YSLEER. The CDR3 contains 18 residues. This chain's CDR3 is CASSQGFAPGTGQETQYF. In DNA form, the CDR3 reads TGCGCCAGCAGCCAGGGTTTCGCACCCGGGACAGGACAAGAGACCCAGTACTTC.

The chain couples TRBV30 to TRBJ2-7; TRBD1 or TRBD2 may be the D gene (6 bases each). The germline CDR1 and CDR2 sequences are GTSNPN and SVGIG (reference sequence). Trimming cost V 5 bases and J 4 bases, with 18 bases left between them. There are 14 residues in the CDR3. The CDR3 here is CAWDVGGRRYEQYF. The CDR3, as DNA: TGTGCCTGGGACGTGGGGGGCAGGCGGTACGAGCAGTACTTC.

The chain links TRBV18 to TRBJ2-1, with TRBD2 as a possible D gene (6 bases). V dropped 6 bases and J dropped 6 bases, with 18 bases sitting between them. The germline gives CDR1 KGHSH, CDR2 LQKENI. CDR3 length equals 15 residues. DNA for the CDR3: TGTGCCAGCTCCCACTCATCGCTAGCGAGCAATGAGCAGTTCTTC. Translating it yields CASSHSSLASNEQFF.

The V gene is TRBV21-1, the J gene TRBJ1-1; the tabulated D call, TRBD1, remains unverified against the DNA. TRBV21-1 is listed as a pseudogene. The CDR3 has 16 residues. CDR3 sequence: CASRMGKKQGHTEAFF. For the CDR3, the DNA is TGTGCCAGCAGAATGGGGAAAAAGCAGGGCCACACTGAAGCTTTCTTT.

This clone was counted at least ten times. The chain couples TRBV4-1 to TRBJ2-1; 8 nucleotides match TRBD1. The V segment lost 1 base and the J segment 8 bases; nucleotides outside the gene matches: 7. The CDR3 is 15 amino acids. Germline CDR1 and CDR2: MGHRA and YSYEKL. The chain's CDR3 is CASSQVQGARDEQFF. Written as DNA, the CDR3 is TGCGCCAGCAGCCAAGTTCAGGGGGCGCGCGATGAGCAGTTCTTC.

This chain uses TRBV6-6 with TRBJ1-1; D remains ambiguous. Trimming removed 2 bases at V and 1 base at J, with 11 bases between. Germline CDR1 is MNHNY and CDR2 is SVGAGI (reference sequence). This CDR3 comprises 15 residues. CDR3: CASSYRSPSNTEAFF. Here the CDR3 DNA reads TGTGCCAGCAGTTACCGATCTCCCTCGAACACTGAAGCTTTCTTT.

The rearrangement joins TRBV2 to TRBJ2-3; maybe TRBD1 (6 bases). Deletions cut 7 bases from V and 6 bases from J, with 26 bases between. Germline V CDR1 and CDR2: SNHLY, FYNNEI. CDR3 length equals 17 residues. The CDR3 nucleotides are TGTGCCAGCACCCCTCCCGGGACACACACTCGCCAGGATACGCAGTATTTT. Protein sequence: CASTPPGTHTRQDTQYF. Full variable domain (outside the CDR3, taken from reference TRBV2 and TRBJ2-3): EPEVTQTPSHQVTQMGQEVILRCVPISNHLYFYWYRQILGQKVEFLVSFYNNEISEKSEIFDDQFSVERPDGSNFTLKIRSTKLEDSAMYFCASTPPGTHTRQDTQYFGPGTRLTVL.

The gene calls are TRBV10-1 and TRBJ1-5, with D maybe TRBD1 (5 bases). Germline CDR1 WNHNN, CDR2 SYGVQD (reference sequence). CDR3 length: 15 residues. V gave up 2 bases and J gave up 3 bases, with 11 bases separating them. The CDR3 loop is CASSEGHSINQPQHF. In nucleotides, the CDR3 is TGCGCCAGCAGTGAGGGACATTCGATCAATCAGCCCCAGCATTTT.

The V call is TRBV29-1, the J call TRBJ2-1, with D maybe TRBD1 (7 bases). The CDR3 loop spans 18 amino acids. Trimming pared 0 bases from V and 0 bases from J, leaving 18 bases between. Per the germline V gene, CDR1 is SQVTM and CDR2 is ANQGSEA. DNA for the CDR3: TGCAGCGTTGAAGAGGGGGGTCCCGGGGACAGCTCCTACAATGAGCAGTTCTTC. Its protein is CSVEEGGPGDSSYNEQFF.

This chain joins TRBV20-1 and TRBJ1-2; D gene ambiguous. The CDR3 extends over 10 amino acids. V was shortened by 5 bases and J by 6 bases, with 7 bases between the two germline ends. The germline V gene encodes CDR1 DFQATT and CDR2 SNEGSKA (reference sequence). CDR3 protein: CSALEDGYTF. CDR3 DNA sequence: TGCAGTGCTCTGGAGGATGGCTACACCTTC.

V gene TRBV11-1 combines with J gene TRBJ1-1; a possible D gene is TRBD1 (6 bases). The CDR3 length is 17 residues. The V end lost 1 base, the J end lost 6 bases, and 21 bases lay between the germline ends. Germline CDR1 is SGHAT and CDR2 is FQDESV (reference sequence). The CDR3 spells CASSLGTGYSDSSEAFF. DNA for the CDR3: TGTGCCAGCAGCTTAGGAACAGGGTATAGTGACTCTTCTGAAGCTTTCTTT.

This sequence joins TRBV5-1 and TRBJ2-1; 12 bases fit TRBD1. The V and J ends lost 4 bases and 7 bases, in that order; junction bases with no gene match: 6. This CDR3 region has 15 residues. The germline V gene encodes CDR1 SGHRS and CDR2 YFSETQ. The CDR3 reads CASSPGQGAGNEQFF. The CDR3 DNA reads TGCGCCAGCAGCCCGGGACAGGGGGCGGGGAATGAGCAGTTCTTC.

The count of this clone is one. The CDR3 loop is CASSERDSSTDTQYF. CDR3 sequence (DNA): TGCGCCAGCAGTGAGCGGGACTCTAGCACAGATACGCAGTATTTT. The rearrangement links TRBV10-2 to TRBJ2-3; D is possibly TRBD2 (6 bases). CDR1 and CDR2 from the germline V gene are WSHSY and SAAADI. This CDR3 is 15 amino acids long. V lost 2 bases to trimming and J lost 0 bases, with 9 bases between them.

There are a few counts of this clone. In nucleotides, the CDR3 is TGCGCCAGCAGCCAAGAAGCGCCGGGGTACGAGCAGTACTTC. As protein: CASSQEAPGYEQYF. The rearrangement links TRBV4-1 to TRBJ2-7; tentative D call: TRBD2 (5 bases). CDR3 length: 14 amino acids. CDR1 and CDR2 (germline): MGHRA, YSYEKL. Trimming took off 0 bases at V and 4 bases at J, with 10 bases between the two ends.

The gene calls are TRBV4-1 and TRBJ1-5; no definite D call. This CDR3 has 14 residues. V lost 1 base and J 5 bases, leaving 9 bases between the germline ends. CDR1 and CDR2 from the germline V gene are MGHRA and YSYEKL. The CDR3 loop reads CASSQVAGDQPQHF. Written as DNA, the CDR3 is TGCGCCAGCAGCCAAGTAGCTGGGGATCAGCCCCAGCATTTT.

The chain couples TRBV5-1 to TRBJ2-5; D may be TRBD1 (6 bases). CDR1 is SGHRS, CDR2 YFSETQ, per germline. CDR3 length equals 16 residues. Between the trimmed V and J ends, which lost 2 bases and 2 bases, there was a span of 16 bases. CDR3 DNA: TGCGCCAGCAGCTTTGGTGGGGGCTACCCTCAAGAGACCCAGTACTTC. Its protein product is CASSFGGGYPQETQYF.